Described below is a single T cell receptor (beta chain) sequence and its context. Its antigen is not known. A read error may produce the germline difference seen at one junction end. Amplified TCR beta CDR3 regions were obtained using RNA transcripts as template. HTBI primers primed a first-round RT-PCR, and a second-round multiplex PCR followed. In TCRdb, the multiplex PCR reads were re-called with MiXCR into one record per CDR3 protein. The sample yields about 600,000 distinct CDR3 sequences, under 45% seen once. The data belong to a study of Graves' ophthalmopathy and Graves' hyperthyroidism. CDR3 length equals 12 residues. Germline V gives CDR1 WSHSY, CDR2 SAAADI. Study-level findings and limits: Blood also held most thyroid clonotypes expanded above 0.001 frequency.

People with hyperthyroidism were aged 18 to 65 and newly diagnosed, under 2 months' duration. The sequencing input was peripheral blood or thyroid tissue (not recorded which). The rearrangement links TRBV10-2 to TRBJ1-1; possible D gene TRBD1, 5 bases. This receptor was taken from an adult man with Graves' hyperthyroidism. The CDR3 nucleotides read TGCGTCAGCTCAGAGGGGAGAACTGAAGCTTTCTTT. It specifies CVSSEGRTEAFF.